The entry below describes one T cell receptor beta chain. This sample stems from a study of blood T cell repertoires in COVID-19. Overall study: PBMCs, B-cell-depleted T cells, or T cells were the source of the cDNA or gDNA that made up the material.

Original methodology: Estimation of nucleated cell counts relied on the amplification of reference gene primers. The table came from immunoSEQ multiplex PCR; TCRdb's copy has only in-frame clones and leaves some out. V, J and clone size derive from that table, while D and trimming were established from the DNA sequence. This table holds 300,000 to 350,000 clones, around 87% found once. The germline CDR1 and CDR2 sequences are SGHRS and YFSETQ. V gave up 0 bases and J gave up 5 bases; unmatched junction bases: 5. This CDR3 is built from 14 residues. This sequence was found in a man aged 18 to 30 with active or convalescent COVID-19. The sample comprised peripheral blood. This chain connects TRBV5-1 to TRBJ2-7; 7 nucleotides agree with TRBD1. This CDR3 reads CASSLAATGHEQYF. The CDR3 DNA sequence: TGCGCCAGCAGCTTGGCCGCGACAGGGCACGAGCAGTACTTC.